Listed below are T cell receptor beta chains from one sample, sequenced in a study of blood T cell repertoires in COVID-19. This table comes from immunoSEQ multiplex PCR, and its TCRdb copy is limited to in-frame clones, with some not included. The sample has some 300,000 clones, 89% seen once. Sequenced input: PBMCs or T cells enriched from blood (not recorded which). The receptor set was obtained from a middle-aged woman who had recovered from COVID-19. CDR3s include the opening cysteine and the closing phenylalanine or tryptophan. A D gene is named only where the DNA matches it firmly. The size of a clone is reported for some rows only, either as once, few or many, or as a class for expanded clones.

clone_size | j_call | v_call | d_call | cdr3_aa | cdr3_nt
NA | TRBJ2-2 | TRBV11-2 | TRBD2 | CASSPWLAGRNYTGELFF | TGTGCCAGCAGCCCATGGCTAGCGGGGAGGAACTACACCGGGGAGCTGTTTTTT
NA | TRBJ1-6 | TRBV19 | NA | CASGQTNSPLHF | TGTGCCAGTGGACAGACTAATTCACCCCTCCACTTT
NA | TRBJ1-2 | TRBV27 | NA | CASSLSAGVGYGYTF | TGTGCCAGCAGTCTCTCGGCCGGGGTCGGGTATGGCTACACCTTC
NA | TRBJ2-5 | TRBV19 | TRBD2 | CASSIGLAGGQETQYF | TGTGCCAGTAGTATAGGCCTAGCGGGGGGCCAAGAGACCCAGTACTTC
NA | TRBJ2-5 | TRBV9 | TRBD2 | CASSVPGGETQYF | TGTGCCAGCAGCGTACCGGGAGGAGAGACCCAGTACTTC
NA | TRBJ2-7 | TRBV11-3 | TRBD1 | CASSRRDRGVYEQYF | TGTGCCAGCAGCCGAAGGGACAGGGGTGTCTACGAGCAGTACTTC
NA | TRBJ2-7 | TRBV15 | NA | CATSRDSPRGSEQYF | TGTGCCACCAGCAGAGATTCACCCAGGGGTAGCGAGCAGTACTTC
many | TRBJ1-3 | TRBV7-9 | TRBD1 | CASSFRTGHSGNTIYF | TGTGCCAGCAGCTTCCGGACAGGCCACTCTGGAAACACCATATATTTT
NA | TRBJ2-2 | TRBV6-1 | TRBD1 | CASSEIQGQGTGELFF | TGTGCCAGCAGTGAGATTCAGGGACAGGGAACCGGGGAGCTGTTTTTT
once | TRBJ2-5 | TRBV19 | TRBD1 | CASSAQGAETQYF | TGTGCCAGTAGTGCACAGGGGGCAGAGACCCAGTACTTC
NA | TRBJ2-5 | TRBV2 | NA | CASSVGIALNGETQYF | TGTGCCAGCAGTGTCGGGATAGCCTTAAATGGGGAGACCCAGTACTTC
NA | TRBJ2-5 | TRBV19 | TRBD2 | CASSISGGGETQYF | TGTGCCAGTAGTATTTCGGGAGGAGGGGAGACCCAGTACTTC
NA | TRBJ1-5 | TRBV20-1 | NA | CSATSAGTQHF | TGCAGTGCAACCTCCGCGGGTACTCAGCATTTT
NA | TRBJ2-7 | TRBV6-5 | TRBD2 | CASNPTGLGGNEQYF | TGTGCCAGTAACCCGACCGGGCTCGGGGGGAACGAGCAGTACTTC
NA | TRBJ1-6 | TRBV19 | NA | CASSIGGGNNSPLHF | TGTGCCAGTAGTATAGGAGGCGGAAATAATTCACCCCTCCACTTT
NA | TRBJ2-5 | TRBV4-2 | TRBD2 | CASSQVGLAGNQETQYF | TGTGCCAGCAGCCAAGTCGGTCTAGCGGGAAACCAAGAGACCCAGTACTTC
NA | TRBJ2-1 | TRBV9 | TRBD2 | CASRGAGEVGEQFF | TGTGCCAGCAGGGGAGCGGGAGAGGTGGGCGAGCAGTTCTTC
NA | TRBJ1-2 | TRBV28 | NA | CASSLLEKGSNYGYTF | TGTGCCAGCAGTTTACTGGAAAAGGGGTCTAACTATGGCTACACCTTC
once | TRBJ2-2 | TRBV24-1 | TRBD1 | CATSDRTGLGTGELFF | TGTGCCACCAGTGATCGGACAGGGTTAGGAACCGGGGAGCTGTTTTTT
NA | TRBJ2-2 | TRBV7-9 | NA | CASSWTEFTGELFF | TGTGCCAGCAGTTGGACAGAGTTTACCGGGGAGCTGTTTTTT
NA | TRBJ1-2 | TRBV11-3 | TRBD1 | CASSRTGVDYGYTF | TGTGCCAGCAGCCGGACAGGGGTGGACTATGGCTACACCTTC
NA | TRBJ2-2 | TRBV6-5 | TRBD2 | CASSYSGGTGELFF | TGTGCCAGCAGTTACTCGGGGGGGACCGGGGAGCTGTTTTTT
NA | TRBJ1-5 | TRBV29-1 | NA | CSVGGHSNQPQHF | TGCAGCGTTGGAGGTCATAGCAATCAGCCCCAGCATTTT
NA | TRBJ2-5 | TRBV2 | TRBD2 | CATSGLAGGPMQTQYF | TGTGCCACCTCGGGGCTAGCGGGAGGGCCTATGCAGACCCAGTACTTC
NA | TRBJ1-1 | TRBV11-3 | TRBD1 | CASRINSRGANTEAFF | TGTGCCAGCAGGATTAATTCCAGGGGGGCGAACACTGAAGCTTTCTTT
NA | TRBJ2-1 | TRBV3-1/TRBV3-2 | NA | CASSQDRSSVEQFF | TGTGCCAGCAGCCAAGATAGGTCTAGTGTTGAGCAGTTCTTC
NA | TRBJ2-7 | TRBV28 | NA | CASSFGLQGRDEQYF | TGTGCCAGCAGTTTTGGCCTCCAGGGTCGTGACGAGCAGTACTTC
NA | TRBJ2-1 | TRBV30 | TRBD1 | CAWSVRGQEQFF | TGTGCCTGGAGTGTACGGGGACAGGAGCAGTTCTTC
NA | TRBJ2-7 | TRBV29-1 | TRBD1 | CSVNRQGAYEQYF | TGCAGCGTCAACAGACAGGGGGCCTACGAGCAGTACTTC
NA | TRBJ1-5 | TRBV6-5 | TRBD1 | CASRPDRGPDQPQHF | TGTGCCAGCAGGCCCGACAGGGGGCCGGATCAGCCCCAGCATTTT
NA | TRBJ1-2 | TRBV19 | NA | CASNRFGGYTF | TGTGCCAGTAACAGGTTCGGGGGCTACACCTTC
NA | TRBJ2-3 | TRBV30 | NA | CAWKGSGDTQYF | TGTGCCTGGAAAGGTAGCGGAGATACGCAGTATTTT
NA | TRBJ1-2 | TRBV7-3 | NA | CASSPGGNDYGYTF | TGTGCCAGCAGCCCAGGCGGGAATGACTATGGCTACACCTTC
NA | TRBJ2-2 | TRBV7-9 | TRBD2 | CASSFSSGGTGELFF | TGTGCCAGCAGCTTTTCTAGCGGGGGGACCGGGGAGCTGTTTTTT
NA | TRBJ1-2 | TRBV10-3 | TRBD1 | CAISESGQNYGYTF | TGTGCCATCAGTGAGTCGGGACAGAACTATGGCTACACCTTC
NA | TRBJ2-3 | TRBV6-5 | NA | CASSRPGVTDTQYF | TGTGCCAGCAGCCGACCCGGGGTTACAGATACGCAGTATTTT
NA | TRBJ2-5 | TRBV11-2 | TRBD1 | CASSDGTGWGTQYF | TGTGCCAGCAGCGATGGGACAGGGTGGGGCACCCAGTACTTC
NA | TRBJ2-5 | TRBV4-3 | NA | CASSQDLFSVFQYF | TGCGCCAGCAGCCAAGATTTATTTAGCGTCTTCCAGTACTTC
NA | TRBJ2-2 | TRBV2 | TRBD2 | CARISGDTGELFF | TGTGCCAGAATTAGCGGGGACACCGGGGAGCTGTTTTTT
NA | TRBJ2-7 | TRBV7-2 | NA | CASSSTRGGVYEQYF | TGTGCCAGCAGCTCTACTCGAGGGGGGGTCTACGAGCAGTACTTC
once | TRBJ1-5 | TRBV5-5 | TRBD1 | CASSFNLVTGGFQPQHF | TGTGCCAGCAGCTTTAACTTGGTGACAGGGGGCTTTCAGCCCCAGCATTTT
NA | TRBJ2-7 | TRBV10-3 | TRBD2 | CAIKTAGGPGEQYF | TGTGCCATCAAGACAGCGGGGGGGCCTGGGGAGCAGTACTTC
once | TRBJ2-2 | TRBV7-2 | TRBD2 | CASSLGLADRGELFF | TGTGCCAGCAGCTTAGGACTAGCGGACCGGGGGGAGCTGTTTTTT
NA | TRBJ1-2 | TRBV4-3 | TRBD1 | CASSQSQDRVDGYTF | TGCGCCAGCAGCCAATCCCAGGACAGGGTGGATGGCTACACCTTC
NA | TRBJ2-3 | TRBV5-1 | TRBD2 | CASSPPRAGVTDTQYF | TGCGCCAGCAGCCCCCCACGAGCGGGAGTAACGGATACGCAGTATTTT
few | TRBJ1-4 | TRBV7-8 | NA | CASSLENRATTNEKLFF | TGTGCCAGCAGCTTAGAGAACAGGGCGACAACTAATGAAAAACTGTTTTTT
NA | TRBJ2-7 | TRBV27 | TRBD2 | CASSWNVGLAGGYEQYF | TGTGCCAGCAGTTGGAATGTGGGACTAGCGGGAGGGTACGAGCAGTACTTC
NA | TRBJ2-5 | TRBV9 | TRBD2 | CASSRERDPWETQYF | TGTGCCAGCAGTCGTGAGCGGGACCCCTGGGAGACCCAGTACTTC
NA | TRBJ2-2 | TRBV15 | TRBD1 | CATSRGGGAGTGELFF | TGTGCCACCAGCAGAGGAGGGGGCGCGGGCACCGGGGAGCTGTTTTTT
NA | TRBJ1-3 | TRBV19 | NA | CATSRGAGGNTIYF | TGTGCCACCAGCCGGGGGGCCGGTGGAAACACCATATATTTT
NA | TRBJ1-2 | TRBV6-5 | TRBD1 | CASSYFGQDFGYTF | TGTGCCAGCAGTTACTTCGGACAGGACTTCGGCTACACCTTC
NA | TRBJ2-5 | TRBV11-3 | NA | CASSQPPPGTQYF | TGTGCCAGCAGCCAACCCCCCCCAGGGACCCAGTACTTC
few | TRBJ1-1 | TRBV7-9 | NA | CASSIGGTEAFF | TGTGCCAGCAGTATCGGGGGGACTGAAGCTTTCTTT
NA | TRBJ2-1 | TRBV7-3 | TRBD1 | CASSLLPGQVTYNEQFF | TGTGCCAGCAGCCTGTTACCGGGACAGGTAACCTACAATGAGCAGTTCTTC